The 26 T cell receptor beta chains in this list originate from one sample, sequenced in a study of cytomegalovirus exposure and HLA in healthy donors. TCRdb's table, derived via immunoSEQ multiplex PCR, lists solely in-frame clones and lacks some. The sample includes some 230,000 clones, 80% to 95% seen only once; the top ten take roughly 1%. The sample taken for sequencing was PBMCs. These receptors originate from a woman aged 18-29 years in good health and CMV-seronegative.

The V and J genes are TRBV5-4 and TRBJ1-2, with 8 bases fitting TRBD1. The J segment lost 8 bases and the V segment lost 4 bases, leaving 7 bases of the junction unmatched. The CDR3 covers 13 residues. CDR1 and CDR2 (germline): SGHNT, YYREEE (reference sequence). In nucleotides, the CDR3 is TGTGCCAGCAGCGCGCGGACAGGGTTCGGCTACACCTTC. This translates into CASSARTGFGYTF. Full variable domain (rest looked up from reference TRBV5-4 and TRBJ1-2): ETGVTQSPTHLIKTRGQQVTLRCSSQSGHNTVSWYQQALGQGPQFIFQYYREEENGRGNFPPRFSGLQFPNYSSELNVNALELDDSALYLCASSARTGFGYTFGSGTRLTVV.

This chain links TRBV7-8 with TRBJ2-7; 7 nucleotides match TRBD2. This CDR3 region has 17 residues. Germline V gene data show CDR1 as SGHVS and CDR2 as FQNEAQ. The trim removed 2 bases at V and 3 bases at J, leaving 13 bases unmatched. The CDR3 spells CASSLRNSASGIYEQYF. In DNA form, the CDR3 reads TGTGCCAGCAGCTTAAGGAATTCAGCTAGCGGCATCTACGAGCAGTACTTC.

The chain recombines TRBV10-1 with TRBJ2-1, with TRBD2 matching over 9 bases. Germline V lookup: CDR1 WNHNN, CDR2 SYGVQD (reference sequence). This CDR3 is built from 17 residues. J gave up 5 bases and V 2 bases, and 10 bases lay outside the gene matches. The CDR3 loop reads CASSETLGLAGNNEQFF. In DNA form, the CDR3 reads TGCGCCAGCAGTGAGACTTTGGGGCTAGCGGGGAACAATGAGCAGTTCTTC.

This chain connects TRBV7-9 to TRBJ2-1, with TRBD2 matching over 7 bases. In germline, CDR1 is SEHNR, CDR2 FQNEAQ (reference sequence). J lost 1 base, V lost 5 bases, and 5 bases had no gene match. The CDR3 runs 15 residues. CDR3 in amino acids: CASSRRGESYNEQFF. CDR3 in DNA: TGTGCCAGCAGCCGACGGGGGGAATCCTACAATGAGCAGTTCTTC.

The J gene is TRBJ2-1, the V gene TRBV11-3; the match to TRBD1 covers 10 bases. Germline CDR1 and CDR2: SGHNT and YENEEA. The V and J ends lost 5 bases and 7 bases, in that order; junction bases with no gene match: 5. The CDR3 consists of 14 residues. The CDR3 reads CASSPRDRGNEQFF. For the CDR3, the DNA is TGTGCCAGCAGCCCCCGGGACAGGGGAAATGAGCAGTTCTTC.

The chain carries TRBV7-9 and TRBJ2-1; TRBD2 aligns across 11 bases. The V segment lost 5 bases and the J segment 0 bases; nucleotides outside the gene matches: 9. CDR3 length: 18 residues. From germline, CDR1 is SEHNR and CDR2 FQNEAQ (reference sequence). The CDR3 nucleotides are TGTGCCAGCAGCCCGCCGGGACTAGCGGCTAGCTCCTACAATGAGCAGTTCTTC. Amino acid sequence: CASSPPGLAASSYNEQFF.

This clone was found a few times. The chain joins TRBV25-1 to TRBJ1-1; 8 bases line up with TRBD1. The CDR3 has 14 amino acids. V was clipped by 5 bases and J by 1 base; unmatched bases: 3. Germline CDR1 reads MGHDK; CDR2 reads SYGVNS. The CDR3 here is CASSKQGENTEAFF. The CDR3 coding sequence is TGTGCCAGCAGTAAACAGGGGGAGAACACTGAAGCTTTCTTT.

This clone was recorded only once. The junction departs from the called germline gene at one end, perhaps through a read error. V is TRBV2 and J is TRBJ2-1; TRBD1 agrees at 7 bases. The CDR3 totals 12 residues. CDR1 and CDR2 (germline): SNHLY, FYNNEI. The CDR3 sequence: CAARVTGLEELF. The DNA of the CDR3 is TGTGCCGCCAGGGTGACAGGGTTGGAGGAACTCTTC.

This chain links TRBV25-1 with TRBJ1-3; no clear D. The CDR3 totals 14 residues. V lost 6 bases to trimming and J lost 4 bases, with 13 bases between them. In germline, CDR1 is MGHDK, CDR2 SYGVNS. The DNA for the CDR3 is TGTGCCAGCAGACCGAGGAGTCCCGGAAACACCATATATTTT. This codes for CASRPRSPGNTIYF.

This chain joins TRBV28 and TRBJ2-2; TRBD1 agrees at 11 bases. The V gene's germline CDR1 is MDHEN and CDR2 SYDVKM. This CDR3 is 15 amino acids long. After removal of 0 bases from V and 6 bases from J, the junction contained 0 bases not matched to a gene. The CDR3 here is CASSLWDRGPGELFF. For the CDR3, the DNA is TGTGCCAGCAGTTTATGGGACAGGGGGCCCGGGGAGCTGTTTTTT.

The chain has TRBV19 and TRBJ2-1, with TRBD2 as a possible D gene (5 bases). Looked up from germline, CDR1 is LNHDA and CDR2 is SQIVND (reference sequence). V dropped 2 bases and J dropped 3 bases, with 11 bases sitting between them. This CDR3 has 15 amino acids. This CDR3 is CASSISPAGYNEQFF. The CDR3 nucleotides are TGTGCCAGTAGTATAAGCCCCGCGGGCTACAATGAGCAGTTCTTC.

The chain has TRBV15 and TRBJ1-2; 7 bases fit TRBD1. The V gene end was trimmed by 0 bases and the J gene end by 0 bases; junction bases not matched to a gene: 4. The germline CDR1 and CDR2 sequences are LNHNV and YYDKDF (reference sequence). The CDR3 spans 16 residues. This CDR3 reads CATSRDPTGSNYGYTF. The CDR3 DNA sequence: TGTGCCACCAGCAGAGACCCGACAGGGTCTAACTATGGCTACACCTTC.

This clone was picked up a small number of times. The chain combines TRBV5-1 with TRBJ2-5, with D hard to call. Germline CDR1 and CDR2: SGHRS and YFSETQ. The CDR3 is made up of 15 amino acids. Trimming stripped 3 bases from V and 5 bases from J, with 17 bases between. CDR3 in amino acids: CASSSAPEDKETQYF. In DNA form, the CDR3 reads TGCGCCAGCAGCTCCGCTCCCGAGGATAAGGAGACCCAGTACTTC.

The chain has TRBV5-1 and TRBJ2-2, with TRBD1 matching over 7 bases. With V trimmed by 0 bases and J by 10 bases, 9 bases remained unmatched. Germline V CDR1 and CDR2: SGHRS, YFSETQ. The CDR3 sequence is 15 residues long. CDR3 sequence reads: CASSLDRGSNEELFF. The CDR3 DNA reads TGCGCCAGCAGCTTGGACAGGGGTTCGAATGAGGAGCTGTTTTTT.

DNA for the CDR3: TGCGCCAGCAGCGGGGACTTAGCGGGAACCTACGAGCAGTACTTC. Amino acids: CASSGDLAGTYEQYF. The chain uses TRBV10-1 and TRBJ2-7, with 8 positions matching TRBD2. The CDR3 is 15 residues long. The V and J ends lost 6 bases and 2 bases, in that order; junction bases with no gene match: 9. Per germline, CDR1 WNHNN and CDR2 SYGVQD (reference sequence).

The chain links TRBV11-2 to TRBJ1-1; 7 bases fit TRBD1. The V segment lost 2 bases and the J segment 1 base; nucleotides outside the gene matches: 1. CDR1 and CDR2 from the germline V gene are SGHAT and FQNNGV. The CDR3 is 14 amino acids. The CDR3, as DNA: TGTGCCAGCAGCTTAAACAGGGGGAACACTGAAGCTTTCTTT. Translation gives CASSLNRGNTEAFF. Looking up the rest from reference TRBV11-2 and TRBJ1-1 gives the full variable domain: EAGVAQSPRYKIIEKRQSVAFWCNPISGHATLYWYQQILGQGPKLLIQFQNNGVVDDSQLPKDRFSAERLKGVDSTLKIQPAKLEDSAVYLCASSLNRGNTEAFFGQGTRLTVV.

The chain carries TRBV5-1 and TRBJ2-2, with D perhaps TRBD1 (6 bases). Germline V gives CDR1 SGHRS, CDR2 YFSETQ. V gave up 1 base and J gave up 5 bases, with 6 bases separating them. The CDR3 runs to 13 residues. The CDR3 here is CASSLQGTGELFF. DNA of the CDR3: TGCGCCAGCAGCTTGCAGGGGACCGGGGAGCTGTTTTTT.

The chain carries TRBV5-1 and TRBJ1-6; TRBD1 matches 7 bases. Looked up from germline, CDR1 is SGHRS and CDR2 is YFSETQ. The CDR3 sequence is 17 residues long. The V and J ends lost 0 bases and 7 bases, in that order; junction bases with no gene match: 10. DNA of the CDR3: TGCGCCAGCAGCTTGGGTCCTGAGACAGGGAACAATTCACCCCTCCACTTT. It translates to CASSLGPETGNNSPLHF.

The chain couples TRBV30 to TRBJ2-3, with D perhaps TRBD1 (6 bases). This CDR3 contains 13 residues. Germline CDR1 reads GTSNPN; CDR2 reads SVGIG (reference sequence). With 4 bases removed from V and 2 bases from J, the gap between germline ends came to 10 bases. CDR3 residues: CAWTRGNTDTQYF. The DNA of the CDR3 is TGTGCCTGGACCAGGGGAAACACAGATACGCAGTATTTT.

The CDR3 sequence: CASSSLERVYEQYF. For the CDR3, the DNA is TGTGCCAGCAGTTCGCTAGAGCGGGTCTACGAGCAGTACTTC. The genes are TRBV27 and TRBJ2-7, with D possibly TRBD2 on 6 matching bases. The CDR3 loop spans 14 amino acids. Germline CDR1 reads MNHEY; CDR2 reads SMNVEV (reference sequence). V was clipped by 4 bases and J by 3 bases, with 13 bases between them.

The gene calls are TRBV30 and TRBJ1-5; possible D gene TRBD1, 6 bases. The CDR3 has 12 residues. V lost 0 bases and J 11 bases, leaving 11 bases between the germline ends. The germline V gene has CDR1 GTSNPN and CDR2 SVGIG (reference sequence). The CDR3: CAWSVGGVSQHF. The CDR3 nucleotides read TGTGCCTGGAGTGTAGGGGGGGTTTCCCAGCATTTT. The whole variable domain, remainder taken from reference TRBV30 and TRBJ1-5, is SQTIHQWPATLVQPVGSPLSLECTVEGTSNPNLYWYRQAAGRGLQLLFYSVGIGQISSEVPQNLSASRPQDRQFILSSKKLLLSDSGFYLCAWSVGGVSQHFGDGTRLSIL.

The chain joins TRBV6-6 to TRBJ1-2, with 7 bases fitting TRBD1. CDR1 MNHNY and CDR2 SVGAGI come from the germline V gene (reference sequence). V lost 4 bases, J lost 6 bases, and 5 bases stayed unmatched. This CDR3 is 13 amino acids long. The CDR3 DNA reads TGTGCCAGCAGTTCCTGCAGGGGGAATGGCTACACCTTC. Translation gives CASSSCRGNGYTF.

The chain couples TRBV27 to TRBJ2-1, with 7 bases fitting TRBD2. The CDR3 loop spans 17 amino acids. Germline V gene lookup returns CDR1 MNHEY and CDR2 SMNVEV (reference sequence). J gave up 0 bases and V 1 base, and 6 bases lay outside the gene matches. The CDR3 sequence is CASSLFLGGSSYNEQFF. The CDR3 nucleotides are TGTGCCAGCAGTTTATTCCTGGGGGGGAGCTCCTACAATGAGCAGTTCTTC.

This chain connects TRBV11-2 to TRBJ1-1; D remains ambiguous. In germline, CDR1 is SGHAT, CDR2 FQNNGV. V was clipped by 1 base and J by 6 bases, with 3 bases between them. The CDR3 is made up of 11 amino acids. CDR3 in DNA: TGTGCCAGCAGCTTAGTAGCTGAAGCTTTCTTT. It specifies CASSLVAEAFF.

V and J are TRBV18 and TRBJ1-1, with 8 bases identical to TRBD1. The CDR3 extends over 15 amino acids. The junction had 8 bases not matched to a gene; V was cut back by 2 bases and J by 6 bases. CDR1 KGHSH and CDR2 LQKENI come from the germline V gene. This CDR3 reads CASSPMDRVLAEAFF. Written as DNA, the CDR3 is TGTGCCAGCTCACCAATGGACAGGGTGCTCGCTGAAGCTTTCTTT. The full variable domain, with the rest looked up from reference TRBV18 and TRBJ1-1, is NAGVMQNPRHLVRRRGQEARLRCSPMKGHSHVYWYRQLPEEGLKFMVYLQKENIIDESGMPKERFSAEFPKEGPSILRIQQVVRGDSAAYFCASSPMDRVLAEAFFGQGTRLTVV.

This chain joins TRBV7-8 and TRBJ2-1; 9 nucleotides agree with TRBD2. The CDR3 consists of 14 residues. From germline, CDR1 is SGHVS and CDR2 FQNEAQ. V shed 5 bases, J shed 5 bases, and the junction held 4 bases outside the gene matches. The CDR3 protein is CASSRLAVDNEQFF. CDR3 DNA: TGTGCCAGCAGCCGACTAGCGGTTGACAATGAGCAGTTCTTC. Based on the CDR3 plus reference TRBV7-8 and TRBJ2-1, the full variable domain is GAGVSQSPRYKVAKRGQDVALRCDPISGHVSLFWYQQALGQGPEFLTYFQNEAQLDKSGLPSDRFFAERPEGSVSTLKIQRTQQEDSAVYLCASSRLAVDNEQFFGPGTRLTVL.